This record looks at one TCR beta chain sequence and its context. The junction departs from germline at one end; a sequencing error may be responsible. The CDR3 sequence is 14 residues long. Germline V gene sequence: CDR1 SGHRS, CDR2 YFSETQ. The entry originates in a study of CD8+CD57+ T cells in acquired aplastic anemia. The study profiled TCR beta VDJ and CDR3 using genomic DNA as template. TCRdb reprocessed the reads via MiXCR and lists one record per CDR3 protein. Here the sample spans under 350,000 distinct CDR3 sequences, roughly 59% being singletons. Individuals selected for sequencing had exhibited CD8+CD57+ cell expansion on flow cytometry. Patients uniformly had severe acquired aplastic anemia.

The chain uses TRBV5-1 and TRBJ2-7, with D tentatively TRBD1 or TRBD2 (5 bases each). The TCR was taken from a human donor with aplastic anemia. Input material: sorted CD4+, CD8+, or CD8+CD57+ T cells (not recorded which) from PBMCs. The CDR3 region has the DNA TGTGCCAGCGGCTTAGAAGTGTCAGGGTCCGAGCAGAACTTC. It specifies CASGLEVSGSEQNF.